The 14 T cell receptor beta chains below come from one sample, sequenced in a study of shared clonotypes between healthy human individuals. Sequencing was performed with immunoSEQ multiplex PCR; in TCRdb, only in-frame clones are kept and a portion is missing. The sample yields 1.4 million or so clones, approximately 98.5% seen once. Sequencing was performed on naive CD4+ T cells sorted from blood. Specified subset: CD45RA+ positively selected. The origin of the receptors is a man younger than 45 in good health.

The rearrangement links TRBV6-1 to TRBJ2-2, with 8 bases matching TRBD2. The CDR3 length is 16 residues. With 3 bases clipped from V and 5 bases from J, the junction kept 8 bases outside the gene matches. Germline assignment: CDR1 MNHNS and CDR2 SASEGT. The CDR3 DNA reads TGTGCCAGCAGTGATAAAGCGGGAGTGGAGACCGGGGAGCTGTTTTTT. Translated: CASSDKAGVETGELFF.

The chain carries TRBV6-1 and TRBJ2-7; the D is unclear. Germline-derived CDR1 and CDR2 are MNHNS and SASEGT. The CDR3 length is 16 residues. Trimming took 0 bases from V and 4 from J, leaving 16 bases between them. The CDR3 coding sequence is TGTGCCAGCAGTGAAGCGCTGGGTCTTTTGGTGTACGAGCAGTACTTC. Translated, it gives CASSEALGLLVYEQYF.

In DNA form, the CDR3 reads TGCAGCGTTGAAGACGCTAGCGGGAGGTCCTACAATGAGCAGTTCTTC. Translated, it gives CSVEDASGRSYNEQFF. This chain links TRBV29-1 with TRBJ2-1, with TRBD2 matching over 11 bases. CDR3 length: 16 amino acids. CDR1 and CDR2 from the germline V gene are SQVTM and ANQGSEA. V shed 0 bases, J shed 1 base, and the junction held 2 bases outside the gene matches.

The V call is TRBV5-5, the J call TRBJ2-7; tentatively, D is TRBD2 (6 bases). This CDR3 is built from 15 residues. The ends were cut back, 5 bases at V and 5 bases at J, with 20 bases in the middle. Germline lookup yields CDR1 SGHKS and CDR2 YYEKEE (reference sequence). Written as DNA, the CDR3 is TGTGCCAGCAGTCCTGGAGGGCGGATCTACCACGAGCAGTACTTC. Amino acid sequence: CASSPGGRIYHEQYF.

CDR3 protein: CASRMGWGNEQYF. CDR3 DNA sequence: TGTGCCAGCAGAATGGGGTGGGGGAACGAGCAGTACTTC. The rearrangement joins TRBV6-5 to TRBJ2-7, with D perhaps given as TRBD1 or TRBD2 (5 bases each). Per germline, CDR1 MNHEY and CDR2 SVGAGI. V was cut by 6 bases and J by 5 bases, with 14 bases left in between. This CDR3 region has 13 residues.

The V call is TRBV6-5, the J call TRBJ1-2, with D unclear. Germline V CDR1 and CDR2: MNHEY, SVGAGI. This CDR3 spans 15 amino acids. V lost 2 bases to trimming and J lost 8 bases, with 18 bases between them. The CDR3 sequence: CASSYLRRGLEGYTF. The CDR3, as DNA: TGTGCCAGCAGTTACCTCCGCCGGGGATTGGAAGGCTACACCTTC.

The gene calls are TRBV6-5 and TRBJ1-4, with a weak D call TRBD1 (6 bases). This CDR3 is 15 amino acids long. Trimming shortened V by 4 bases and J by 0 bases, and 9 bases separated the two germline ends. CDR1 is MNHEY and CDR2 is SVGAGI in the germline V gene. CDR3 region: CASSWGQSTNEKLFF. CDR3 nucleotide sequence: TGTGCCAGCAGTTGGGGACAATCAACTAATGAAAAACTGTTTTTT.

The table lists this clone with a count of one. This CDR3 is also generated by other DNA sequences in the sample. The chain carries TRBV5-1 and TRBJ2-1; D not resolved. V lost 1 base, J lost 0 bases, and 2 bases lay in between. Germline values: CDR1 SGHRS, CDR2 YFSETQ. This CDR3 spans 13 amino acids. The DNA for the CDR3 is TGCGCCAGCAGCTTGAGCTCCTACAATGAGCAGTTCTTC. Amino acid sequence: CASSLSSYNEQFF.

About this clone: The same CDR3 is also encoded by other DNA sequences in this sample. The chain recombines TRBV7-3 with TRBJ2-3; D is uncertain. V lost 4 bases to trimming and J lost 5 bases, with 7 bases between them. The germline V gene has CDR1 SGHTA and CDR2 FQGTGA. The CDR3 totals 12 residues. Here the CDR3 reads CASSSGGDTQYF. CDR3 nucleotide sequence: TGTGCCAGCAGCTCTGGCGGAGATACGCAGTATTTT.

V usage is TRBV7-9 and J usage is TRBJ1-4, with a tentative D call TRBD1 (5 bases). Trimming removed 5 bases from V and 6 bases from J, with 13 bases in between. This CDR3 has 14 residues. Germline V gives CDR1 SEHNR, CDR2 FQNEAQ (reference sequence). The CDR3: CASSQPMGDEKLFF. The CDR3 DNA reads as TGTGCCAGCAGCCAACCCATGGGGGATGAAAAACTGTTTTTT.

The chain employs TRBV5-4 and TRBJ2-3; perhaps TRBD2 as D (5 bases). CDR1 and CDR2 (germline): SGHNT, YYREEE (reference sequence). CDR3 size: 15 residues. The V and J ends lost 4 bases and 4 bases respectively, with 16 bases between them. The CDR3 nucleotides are TGTGCCAGCAGCCCGGGAAAAGTTTCGTCAGATACGCAGTATTTT. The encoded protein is CASSPGKVSSDTQYF.

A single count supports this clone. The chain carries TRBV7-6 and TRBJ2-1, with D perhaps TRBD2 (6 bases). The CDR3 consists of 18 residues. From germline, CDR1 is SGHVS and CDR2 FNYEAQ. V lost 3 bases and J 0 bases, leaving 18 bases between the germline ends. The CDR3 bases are TGTGCCAGCAGCTTGGTAGTGGCGGGACGGGCCTCCTACAATGAGCAGTTCTTC. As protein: CASSLVVAGRASYNEQFF.

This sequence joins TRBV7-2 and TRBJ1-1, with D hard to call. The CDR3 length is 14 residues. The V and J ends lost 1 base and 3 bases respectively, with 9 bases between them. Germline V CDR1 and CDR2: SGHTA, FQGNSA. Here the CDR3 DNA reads TGTGCCAGCAGCTTAGAAGTAGCTTACACTGAAGCTTTCTTT. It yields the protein CASSLEVAYTEAFF.

This CDR3 is CASSLSPSRWGGGGYEQYF. The CDR3 DNA sequence: TGTGCCAGCAGTTTATCCCCCTCGCGGTGGGGGGGAGGAGGCTACGAGCAGTACTTC. This chain uses TRBV28 with TRBJ2-7; TRBD2 matches 7 bases. V dropped 1 base and J dropped 3; count of bases not matched to a gene: 18. The germline gives CDR1 MDHEN, CDR2 SYDVKM. This CDR3 is built from 19 residues.